These 30 T cell receptor beta chains were sequenced from one sample in a study of shared clonotypes between healthy human individuals. Produced via immunoSEQ multiplex PCR; TCRdb's table is partial and in-frame only. This table holds around 2,000,000 clones, over 85% found once. The specimen was naive CD4+ T cells sorted from blood. Documented subset: CD45RA+ positively selected. The receptor source for this set is a man aged 18-30 years in good health.

V usage is TRBV7-2 and J usage is TRBJ1-4, with D unresolved. The germline V and J ends were trimmed by 5 bases and 5 bases, with 18 bases remaining between them. This CDR3 has 16 amino acids. Looked up from germline, CDR1 is SGHTA and CDR2 is FQGNSA. In DNA form, the CDR3 reads TGTGCCAGCAGCCTCACGGCTCCAGGCACCAATGAAAAACTGTTTTTT. Protein: CASSLTAPGTNEKLFF.

The genes are TRBV27 and TRBJ2-4, with unresolved D. CDR3 length: 15 residues. Per the germline V gene, CDR1 is MNHEY and CDR2 is SMNVEV (reference sequence). Trimming cost V 10 bases and J 0 bases, with 16 bases left between them. The CDR3 sequence: CATQAGLSAKNIQYF. DNA of the CDR3: TGTGCCACTCAGGCCGGGCTGTCAGCCAAAAACATTCAGTACTTC.

The chain combines TRBV7-9 with TRBJ2-2; TRBD1 matches at 12 bases. Germline CDR1 SEHNR, CDR2 FQNEAQ (reference sequence). This CDR3 region has 16 residues. Germline trimming cut 1 base from V and 4 bases from J; bases unmatched to any gene: 1. The CDR3 spells CASSLGDRGRTGELFF. In nucleotides, the CDR3 is TGTGCCAGCAGCTTAGGGGACAGGGGGCGCACCGGGGAGCTGTTTTTT. Full variable domain (outside the CDR3, taken from reference TRBV7-9 and TRBJ2-2): DTGVSQNPRHKITKRGQNVTFRCDPISEHNRLYWYRQTLGQGPEFLTYFQNEAQLEKSRLLSDRFSAERPKGSFSTLEIQRTEQGDSAMYLCASSLGDRGRTGELFFGEGSRLTVL.

J is TRBJ1-1 and V is TRBV5-4; 9 positions agree with TRBD1. Trimming at V came to 0 bases and at J to 3 bases, leaving 6 bases not matched to a gene. CDR3 size: 16 residues. Germline-derived CDR1 and CDR2 are SGHNT and YYREEE (reference sequence). CDR3 sequence (DNA): TGTGCCAGCAGCTTGGGGGGGACAGGGATTGACACTGAAGCTTTCTTT. This sequence encodes CASSLGGTGIDTEAFF.

V gene TRBV20-1 combines with J gene TRBJ2-3, with unresolved D. In germline, CDR1 is DFQATT, CDR2 SNEGSKA (reference sequence). V was pared by 6 bases and J by 6 bases, with 10 bases between. CDR3 length: 11 amino acids. The CDR3 DNA follows: TGCAGTGCGACCCCCTTGGATACGCAGTATTTT. Protein product: CSATPLDTQYF.

The chain carries TRBV7-9 and TRBJ2-3; maybe TRBD1 (5 bases). The V gene lost 5 bases and the J gene lost 3 bases, with 15 bases spanning the gap. There are 15 residues in the CDR3. Germline CDR1 is SEHNR and CDR2 is FQNEAQ (reference sequence). For the CDR3, the DNA is TGTGCCAGCAGCACTACAGGAAAGCCAACAGATACGCAGTATTTT. It is translated as CASSTTGKPTDTQYF.

The chain has TRBV7-8 and TRBJ2-7, with a tentative D call TRBD2 (5 bases). Trimming took 1 base from V and 0 from J, leaving 13 bases between them. This CDR3 contains 16 residues. Germline loops: CDR1 SGHVS, CDR2 FQNEAQ. CDR3 nucleotides: TGTGCCAGCAGCTTAGTTGCTAGCCTTGCCTCCTACGAGCAGTACTTC. Its translation is CASSLVASLASYEQYF.

The chain combines TRBV28 with TRBJ2-1; the match to TRBD2 covers 15 bases. The trim removed 6 bases at V and 4 bases at J, leaving 7 bases unmatched. The CDR3 is made up of 17 amino acids. CDR1 and CDR2 from the germline V gene are MDHEN and SYDVKM. CDR3 loop: CASSFGTSGRWYNEQFF. In DNA form, the CDR3 reads TGTGCCAGCAGCTTTGGGACTAGCGGGAGGTGGTACAATGAGCAGTTCTTC.

The chain uses TRBV10-3 and TRBJ1-6; weak D call: TRBD1 (5 bases). Trimming took 10 bases from V and 7 from J, leaving 17 bases between them. The germline gives CDR1 ENHRY, CDR2 SYGVKD. This CDR3 region has 14 residues. CDR3 protein: CATGGIMNNSPLHF. The DNA for the CDR3 is TGTGCCACCGGGGGGATAATGAACAATTCACCCCTCCACTTT.

This chain uses TRBV27 with TRBJ1-4; TRBD1 matches 11 bases. The V and J ends lost 4 bases and 8 bases, in that order; junction bases with no gene match: 6. CDR3 length: 15 residues. Germline CDR1 is MNHEY and CDR2 is SMNVEV (reference sequence). The CDR3 nucleotides are TGTGCCAGCAGTTCGGGGACAGGGGGACGAGAAAAACTGTTTTTT. It is translated as CASSSGTGGREKLFF.

Comments on this clone: Other DNA sequences in the sample encode the same CDR3. The chain couples TRBV10-3 to TRBJ2-7, with TRBD1 as a possible D gene (5 bases). V lost 9 bases and J lost 6, with 18 bases in between. The length of the CDR3 is 13 residues. The germline gives CDR1 ENHRY, CDR2 SYGVKD. DNA of the CDR3: TGTGCCATTGGCCCTAATGATAGGGGCGAGCAGTACTTC. As protein: CAIGPNDRGEQYF.

This sequence joins TRBV5-4 and TRBJ1-1; D is ambiguous. CDR3 length: 14 residues. Germline assignment: CDR1 SGHNT and CDR2 YYREEE (reference sequence). Trimming took 0 bases from V and 0 from J, leaving 6 bases between them. The CDR3, as DNA: TGTGCCAGCAGCTTGGTTGAGATGAACACTGAAGCTTTCTTT. Encoded protein: CASSLVEMNTEAFF.

CDR3 protein: CAISQDRGGYEQYF. CDR3 nucleotide sequence: TGTGCCATCAGTCAGGACAGGGGCGGGTACGAGCAGTACTTC. The chain uses TRBV10-3 and TRBJ2-7; TRBD1 aligns across 9 bases. The V segment lost 5 bases and the J segment 4 bases; nucleotides outside the gene matches: 6. The CDR3 consists of 14 residues. From germline, CDR1 is ENHRY and CDR2 SYGVKD.

About this clone: This could be a read error, since a much larger clone is one nucleotide away. At the DNA level, this CDR3 is encoded by other sequences in the same sample as well. The rearrangement uses TRBV6-1 and TRBJ1-2; D remains ambiguous. V was pared by 0 bases and J by 5 bases, with 4 bases between. Germline V gives CDR1 MNHNS, CDR2 SASEGT. This CDR3 comprises 12 residues. The CDR3 bases are TGTGCCAGCAGTGAAGCCGGGTATGGCTACACCTTC. It specifies CASSEAGYGYTF.

With respect to this clone: Distinct nucleotide sequences in the sample also encode this CDR3. The chain couples TRBV6-5 to TRBJ2-5; no definite D call. V dropped 5 bases and J dropped 3 bases, with 13 bases sitting between them. Germline V lookup: CDR1 MNHEY, CDR2 SVGAGI. CDR3 length: 14 amino acids. The CDR3 bases are TGTGCCAGCAGTCATGCTGGTGGGGAAGAGACCCAGTACTTC. Translating gives CASSHAGGEETQYF.

The rearrangement uses TRBV5-1 and TRBJ2-5; D is possibly TRBD2 (7 bases). Germline V lookup: CDR1 SGHRS, CDR2 YFSETQ. With 4 bases removed from V and 2 bases from J, the gap between germline ends came to 15 bases. The CDR3 runs to 15 residues. The CDR3 coding sequence is TGCGCCAGCAGCCTACGGGGGGCGGGGCAAGAGACCCAGTACTTC. Protein: CASSLRGAGQETQYF.

The V call is TRBV19, the J call TRBJ1-2, with 8 nucleotides matching TRBD1. Germline V gives CDR1 LNHDA, CDR2 SQIVND (reference sequence). Unmatched junction bases numbered 10, after V lost 5 bases and J lost 8 bases. This CDR3 is built from 14 residues. DNA for the CDR3: TGTGCCAGTAGTCCCTGGGACAGGTTCCTCGGCTACACCTTC. This translates into CASSPWDRFLGYTF.

CDR3 sequence: CASSLGLASPYEQYF. DNA of the CDR3: TGTGCCAGCAGCTTAGGGCTAGCGTCCCCATACGAGCAGTACTTC. The chain carries TRBV11-2 and TRBJ2-7; a weak D match, TRBD2 (6 bases). Deletions cut 1 base from V and 4 bases from J, with 14 bases between. The length of the CDR3 is 15 residues. Germline CDR1 SGHAT, CDR2 FQNNGV.

V is TRBV19 and J is TRBJ2-1, with 9 bases that match TRBD2. With V trimmed by 3 bases and J by 6 bases, 6 bases remained unmatched. Per the germline V gene, CDR1 is LNHDA and CDR2 is SQIVND (reference sequence). The CDR3 is 15 residues long. Here the CDR3 reads CASSIRLAGPNEQFF. In nucleotides, the CDR3 is TGTGCCAGTAGTATTCGTCTAGCGGGGCCCAATGAGCAGTTCTTC.

The V call is TRBV28, the J call TRBJ2-5; 11 bases match TRBD1. Unmatched junction bases numbered 10, after V lost 6 bases and J lost 4 bases. Germline values: CDR1 MDHEN, CDR2 SYDVKM. The CDR3 runs to 16 residues. The CDR3 region has the DNA TGTGCCAGCAGCAAGACTTGGGACAGGGGGGGAGAGACCCAGTACTTC. Encoded protein: CASSKTWDRGGETQYF.

The J gene is TRBJ1-5, the V gene TRBV12-5; D remains ambiguous. The CDR3 has 13 amino acids. V gave up 2 bases and J gave up 10 bases, with 12 bases separating them. Germline-derived CDR1 and CDR2 are LGHNT and FRNRAP. CDR3 protein: CASGLRLGLPQHF. For the CDR3, the DNA is TGTGCTAGTGGTTTGCGATTGGGTTTACCCCAGCATTTT.

The chain uses TRBV4-1 and TRBJ2-2; 10 positions agree with TRBD2. Germline V gives CDR1 MGHRA, CDR2 YSYEKL. The CDR3 is made up of 15 amino acids. J was trimmed by 4 bases and V by 3 bases; bases with no gene match: 2. The chain's CDR3 is CASSQSGRATGELFF. The CDR3, as DNA: TGCGCCAGCAGCCAGAGCGGGAGGGCCACCGGGGAGCTGTTTTTT.

V and J are TRBV11-3 and TRBJ1-1; D is ambiguous. CDR1 SGHNT and CDR2 YENEEA come from the germline V gene. V lost 5 bases and J lost 2, with 9 bases in between. CDR3 size: 13 residues. In DNA, the CDR3 is TGTGCCAGCAGCCAACAGCCAAACACTGAAGCTTTCTTT. Protein product: CASSQQPNTEAFF.

J is TRBJ2-7 and V is TRBV11-2, with 8 positions matching TRBD2. This CDR3 has 14 residues. V trimming: 2 bases; J trimming: 5 bases; junction bases outside the gene matches: 5. CDR1 and CDR2 from the germline V gene are SGHAT and FQNNGV. The CDR3 DNA reads TGTGCCAGCAGCTTAAATAGCGGGACGCACGAGCAGTACTTC. The encoded protein is CASSLNSGTHEQYF.

Here the CDR3 reads CASSSGTRGEQFF. CDR3 bases: TGTGCCAGCAGCTCGGGGACCCGAGGGGAGCAGTTCTTC. This chain joins TRBV7-8 and TRBJ2-1; D assignment may be TRBD1 or TRBD2 (5 bases each). V lost 4 bases and J 10 bases, leaving 14 bases between the germline ends. Germline V gene lookup returns CDR1 SGHVS and CDR2 FQNEAQ. The CDR3 spans 13 residues.

The chain combines TRBV25-1 with TRBJ2-1; D unresolved. Trimming shortened V by 4 bases and J by 12 bases, and 10 bases separated the two germline ends. This CDR3 contains 11 residues. Germline V gene lookup returns CDR1 MGHDK and CDR2 SYGVNS. In DNA, the CDR3 is TGTGCCAGCAGTGCAGGAATTATGCAGTTCTTC. Translated, it gives CASSAGIMQFF. The variable domain in full, with the rest retrieved from reference TRBV25-1 and TRBJ2-1, is EADIYQTPRYLVIGTGKKITLECSQTMGHDKMYWYQQDPGMELHLIHYSYGVNSTEKGDLSSESTVSRIRTEHFPLTLESARPSHTSQYLCASSAGIMQFFGPGTRLTVL.

This chain uses TRBV5-4 with TRBJ2-4, with 7 bases identical to TRBD2. The CDR3 loop spans 16 amino acids. CDR1 and CDR2 (germline): SGHNT, YYREEE (reference sequence). Trimming at V came to 4 bases and at J to 3 bases, leaving 10 bases not matched to a gene. CDR3 DNA: TGTGCCAGCAGCAAACCGGGAGGTGGGGGCAAAAACATTCAGTACTTC. Its translation is CASSKPGGGGKNIQYF.

The rearrangement joins TRBV27 to TRBJ1-2; D is uncertain. The CDR3 extends over 15 amino acids. V lost 3 bases, J lost 4 bases, and 15 bases lay in between. Germline CDR1 reads MNHEY; CDR2 reads SMNVEV (reference sequence). The CDR3 DNA reads as TGTGCCAGCAGTTTGTACGGCTCCCCAGGCTATGGCTACACCTTC. Translated: CASSLYGSPGYGYTF.

In its sample, this clone was seen once. The chain uses TRBV5-6 and TRBJ1-5; D is unresolved. CDR1 and CDR2 (germline): SGHDT, YYEEEE. V gave up 4 bases and J gave up 7 bases, with 12 bases separating them. This CDR3 region has 13 residues. CDR3 nucleotide sequence: TGTGCCAGCAGCCTAGGACGGAGCCAGCCCCAGCATTTT. This sequence encodes CASSLGRSQPQHF.

This clone was found a few times. The V and J genes are TRBV19 and TRBJ2-1; a possible D gene is TRBD1 (5 bases). From germline, CDR1 is LNHDA and CDR2 SQIVND (reference sequence). V lost 7 bases and J 8 bases, leaving 21 bases between the germline ends. The CDR3 has 15 amino acids. As DNA, the CDR3 is TGTGCCAGTACCGTGGGTCAGGGCCTGAGCGATGAGCAGTTCTTC. Its protein product is CASTVGQGLSDEQFF.